A single sample gave rise to the 13 T cell receptor beta chains below, sequenced in a study of cytomegalovirus exposure and HLA in healthy donors. The primer mix had 60 Vbeta and 13 Jbeta primers. TCRdb's copy holds only in-frame clones and misses some; the assay was immunoSEQ multiplex PCR. The sample has about 160,000 clones, 55% to 75% seen once. The sequenced material came from PBMCs. These receptors all come from a woman in her sixties or seventies in good health and CMV-seropositive.

This chain uses TRBV28 with TRBJ2-1, with 8 positions matching TRBD1. The trim removed 2 bases at V and 6 bases at J, leaving 6 bases unmatched. Germline lookup yields CDR1 MDHEN and CDR2 SYDVKM. The CDR3 consists of 15 residues. CDR3 in DNA: TGTGCCAGCAGTTTAACGACAGGGGTTCGCAATGAGCAGTTCTTC. Translation: CASSLTTGVRNEQFF.

The rearrangement joins TRBV10-3 to TRBJ1-2; no definite D call. V lost 10 bases to trimming and J lost 2 bases, with 14 bases between them. This CDR3 spans 13 amino acids. The germline gives CDR1 ENHRY, CDR2 SYGVKD. CDR3 bases: TGTGCCACCCTTGGGGAGGGCAACTATGGCTACACCTTC. Amino acid sequence: CATLGEGNYGYTF.

The rearrangement links TRBV5-6 to TRBJ2-4; a weak D match, TRBD1 (6 bases). Trimming cost V 1 base and J 0 bases, with 8 bases left between them. Germline V CDR1 and CDR2: SGHDT, YYEEEE. The CDR3 is 15 amino acids. CDR3 sequence reads: CASSLTGLAKNIQYF. CDR3 sequence (DNA): TGTGCCAGCAGCTTGACAGGGCTAGCCAAAAACATTCAGTACTTC.

The V and J genes are TRBV7-2 and TRBJ1-3; D not resolved. V was clipped by 5 bases and J by 0 bases, with 11 bases between them. Per the germline V gene, CDR1 is SGHTA and CDR2 is FQGNSA. The CDR3 is 15 amino acids. DNA of the CDR3: TGTGCCAGCAGCCCCCCCCACAACTCTGGAAACACCATATATTTT. This encodes CASSPPHNSGNTIYF.

The table lists this clone with a few counts. The chain uses TRBV29-1 and TRBJ2-2, with 8 bases matching TRBD2. V lost 5 bases, J lost 2 bases, and 7 bases stayed unmatched. Looked up from germline, CDR1 is SQVTM and CDR2 is ANQGSEA. The CDR3 spans 15 residues. CDR3 sequence reads: CSVPREGLNTGELFF. CDR3 coding DNA: TGCAGCGTTCCACGGGAGGGCTTAAACACCGGGGAGCTGTTTTTT.

The chain links TRBV9 to TRBJ2-7; weak D call: TRBD1 (5 bases). V lost 7 bases to trimming and J lost 6 bases, with 14 bases between them. The CDR3 runs to 12 residues. The germline gives CDR1 SGDLS, CDR2 YYNGEE. CDR3 protein: CASSTGQSEQYF. CDR3 DNA: TGTGCCAGCTCCACTGGACAATCCGAGCAGTACTTC. Combining the CDR3 with reference TRBV9 and TRBJ2-7 gives the whole variable domain DSGVTQTPKHLITATGQRVTLRCSPRSGDLSVYWYQQSLDQGLQFLIQYYNGEERAKGNILERFSAQQFPDLHSELNLSSLELGDSALYFCASSTGQSEQYFGPGTRLTVT.

The V call is TRBV4-1, the J call TRBJ1-2; tentative D call: TRBD1 (5 bases). The CDR3 has 16 amino acids. V was pared by 0 bases and J by 10 bases, with 21 bases between. Germline V CDR1 and CDR2: MGHRA, YSYEKL. This chain's CDR3 is CASSQERQLGGGPYTF. DNA of the CDR3: TGCGCCAGCAGCCAAGAAAGACAGCTCGGAGGAGGGCCCTACACCTTC.

The chain joins TRBV5-1 to TRBJ2-7; D is undetermined. Trimming removed 5 bases from V and 1 base from J, with 13 bases in between. The CDR3 runs to 14 residues. The germline CDR1 and CDR2 sequences are SGHRS and YFSETQ. CDR3 coding DNA: TGCGCCAGCAGTGACACTGCTTCTTCCTACGAGCAGTACTTC. It specifies CASSDTASSYEQYF.

The chain employs TRBV25-1 and TRBJ2-7, with 8 bases aligning to TRBD1. There are 14 residues in the CDR3. Germline V CDR1 and CDR2: MGHDK, SYGVNS. J was trimmed by 4 bases and V by 6 bases; bases with no gene match: 8. The CDR3, as DNA: TGTGCCAGCAGCAAGACAGGGGCTCTTTACGAGCAGTACTTC. Residues: CASSKTGALYEQYF.

The chain couples TRBV6-5 to TRBJ1-2; D is unclear. Germline lookup yields CDR1 MNHEY and CDR2 SVGAGI. The CDR3 is 14 amino acids. Trimming stripped 6 bases from V and 4 bases from J, with 15 bases between. The CDR3 DNA is TGTGCCAGCAGCGCCCGGGTATTCGGCTATGGCTACACCTTC. Amino acids: CASSARVFGYGYTF.

The CDR3 DNA is TGCGCCAGCAGCCAAACCAGGGGAAACACCATATATTTT. It specifies CASSQTRGNTIYF. The chain couples TRBV4-1 to TRBJ1-3; D not certain. The germline gives CDR1 MGHRA, CDR2 YSYEKL. V was clipped by 2 bases and J by 4 bases, with 6 bases between them. The CDR3 is made up of 13 amino acids.

The rearrangement uses TRBV13 and TRBJ2-4; D is undetermined. Germline lookup yields CDR1 PRHDT and CDR2 FYEKMQ (reference sequence). Trimming took off 2 bases at V and 2 bases at J, with 10 bases between the two ends. The CDR3 is 15 amino acids. The CDR3 loop is CASSLSHSTKNIQYF. CDR3 in DNA: TGTGCCAGCAGCTTAAGTCATTCTACCAAAAACATTCAGTACTTC.

The rearrangement uses TRBV2 and TRBJ2-7, with 7 positions matching TRBD1. V trimming: 6 bases; J trimming: 0 bases; junction bases outside the gene matches: 5. CDR1 and CDR2 from the germline V gene are SNHLY and FYNNEI. The CDR3 spans 14 residues. In DNA form, the CDR3 reads TGTGCCAGCAGCACCGGGACAGCCTCCTACGAGCAGTACTTC. It is translated as CASSTGTASYEQYF.